The source of this T cell receptor beta chain is a study of shared clonotypes between healthy human individuals. Study-wide background: Donors consisted of two women and a few men between 18 and 49.

Germline lookup yields CDR1 MGHRA and CDR2 YSYEKL. The CDR3 runs to 17 residues. V lost 4 bases and J lost 0; bases outside the gene matches: 9. As concerns this clone: Its antigen remains unknown.

Findings and limits, study-wide: Sampling used blood alone; tissue repertoires probably differ.

Into CD45RA+ naive and CD45RA-negative memory subsets, the CD4+ cells were split. Data came from immunoSEQ multiplex PCR; TCRdb stores just in-frame clones and leaves some out. Among under 200,000 clones listed, over 85% were seen once. The sequenced sample consisted of naive CD4+ T cells sorted from blood. The sample's subset: CD45RA+ positively selected. The rearrangement joins TRBV4-1 to TRBJ2-1; TRBD2 matches at 7 bases. This receptor was taken from a woman aged 30 to 39 in good health. The CDR3 bases are TGCGCCAGCAGCCCATCGACAAGCGGGAACTCCTACAATGAGCAGTTCTTC. It yields the protein CASSPSTSGNSYNEQFF.